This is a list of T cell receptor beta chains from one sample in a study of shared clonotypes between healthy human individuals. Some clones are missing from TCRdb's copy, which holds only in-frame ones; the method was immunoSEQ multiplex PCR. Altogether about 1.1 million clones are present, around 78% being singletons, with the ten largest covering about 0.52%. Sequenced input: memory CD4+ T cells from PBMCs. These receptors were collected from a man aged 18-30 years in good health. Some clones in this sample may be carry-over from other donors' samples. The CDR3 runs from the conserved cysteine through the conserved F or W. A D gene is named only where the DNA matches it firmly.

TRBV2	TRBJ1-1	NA	TGTGCCAGCAGTGAACAGGGATCTGAAGCTTTCTTT	CASSEQGSEAFF
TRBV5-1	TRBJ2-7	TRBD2	TGCGCCAGCAGCTCACAGGGCCTCGGACTAGCGGGAGGGGACCACGAGCAGTACTTC	CASSSQGLGLAGGDHEQYF
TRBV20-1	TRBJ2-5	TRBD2	TGCAGTGCCATCGGGGGGGAGACCCAGTACTTC	CSAIGGETQYF
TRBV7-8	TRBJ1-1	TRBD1	TGTGCCAGCAGCCCCAGGGACAGGGGAAGAGGGATGAACACTGAAGCTTTCTTT	CASSPRDRGRGMNTEAFF
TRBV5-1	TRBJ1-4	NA	TGCGCCAGCAGCTTGGACGGTAATGAAAAACTGTTTTTT	CASSLDGNEKLFF
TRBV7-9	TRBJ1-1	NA	TGTGCCAGCAGCTTAGCGGGGGGTAGCGCTGAAGCTTTCTTT	CASSLAGGSAEAFF
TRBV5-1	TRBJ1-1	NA	TGCGCCAGCAGCTTGAGGGGGAGTGGCACTGAAGCTTTCTTT	CASSLRGSGTEAFF
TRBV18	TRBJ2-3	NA	TGTGCCAGCTCCGAGACGCCAGATACGCAGTATTTT	CASSETPDTQYF
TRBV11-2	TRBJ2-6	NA	TGTGCCAGCAGCTCCCCCACTTCGGCCTCTGGGGCCAACGTCCTGACTTTC	CASSSPTSASGANVLTF
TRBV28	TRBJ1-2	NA	TGTGCCAGCAGTTCAGGGAGTAACTATGGCTACACCTTC	CASSSGSNYGYTF
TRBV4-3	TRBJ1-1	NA	TGCGACTTTGGGGGCGTCACTGAAGCTTTCTTT	CDFGGVTEAFF